This TCR beta chain appears in the sequencing data of a study of cytomegalovirus exposure and HLA in healthy donors. Primers included in the PCR were 60 Vbeta and 13 Jbeta primers. Profiling relied on immunoSEQ multiplex PCR, and the TCRdb table lists in-frame clones only, not all of them. This sample carries some 96,000 clones, around 60% of them seen once, and the ten largest clones take 3% to 3.5%. Germline CDR1 reads LNHDA; CDR2 reads SQIVND (reference sequence). With 5 bases removed from V and 2 bases from J, the gap between germline ends came to 15 bases. CDR3 length equals 15 residues. The source is a man in his 60s in good health and CMV-seronegative. The sequencing input was PBMCs. The chain has TRBV19 and TRBJ2-5; D is undetermined. The CDR3 reads CASSGLFPVQETQYF. As DNA, the CDR3 is TGTGCCAGTAGTGGCCTTTTTCCAGTTCAAGAGACCCAGTACTTC.